A single sample gave rise to the 3 T cell receptor beta chains below, sequenced in a study of identical twins. TCRdb independently ran MiXCR on the 5' RACE reads; one entry per CDR3 protein. The sample lists approximately 590,000 distinct CDR3 sequences, 9% to 10% seen once, with 2.5% to 3.5% in the top ten. In addition, the sample was reused for a study of yellow fever vaccine responses in identical twins.

The sequenced sample consisted of PBMCs. The origin of the receptors is a woman aged 18-35 years in good health.

J is TRBJ1-6 and V is TRBV20-1, with TRBD1 as a possible D gene (6 bases). The CDR3 has 16 amino acids. Germline loops: CDR1 DFQATT, CDR2 SNEGSKA (reference sequence). V was shortened by 2 bases and J by 9 bases, with 20 bases between the two germline ends. The DNA for the CDR3 is TGCAGTGCTAGACCTCTGCGCAGGGGATTGTTTTCACCCCTCCACTTT. Its protein is CSARPLRRGLFSPLHF.

At least ten counts were recorded for this clonotype. The CDR3, as DNA: TGTGCCAGCAGTTTAATAGGGTGGGGGGGTCGGACAGATACGCAGTATTTT. Translated, it gives CASSLIGWGGRTDTQYF. The chain uses TRBV6-5 and TRBJ2-3; 7 bases are shared with TRBD2. The CDR3 consists of 17 residues. V trimming: 4 bases; J trimming: 3 bases; junction bases outside the gene matches: 13. The germline CDR1 and CDR2 sequences are MNHEY and SVGAGI.

This clonotype showed up just a few times. The CDR3 loop is CASSPPGTSYYNEQFF. Here the CDR3 DNA reads TGTGCCAGCAGTCCACCCGGGACTAGCTACTACAATGAGCAGTTCTTC. The chain recombines TRBV27 with TRBJ2-1, with 9 bases aligning to TRBD2. This CDR3 is 16 amino acids long. V lost 5 bases and J lost 3; bases outside the gene matches: 8. The germline CDR1 and CDR2 sequences are MNHEY and SMNVEV (reference sequence).